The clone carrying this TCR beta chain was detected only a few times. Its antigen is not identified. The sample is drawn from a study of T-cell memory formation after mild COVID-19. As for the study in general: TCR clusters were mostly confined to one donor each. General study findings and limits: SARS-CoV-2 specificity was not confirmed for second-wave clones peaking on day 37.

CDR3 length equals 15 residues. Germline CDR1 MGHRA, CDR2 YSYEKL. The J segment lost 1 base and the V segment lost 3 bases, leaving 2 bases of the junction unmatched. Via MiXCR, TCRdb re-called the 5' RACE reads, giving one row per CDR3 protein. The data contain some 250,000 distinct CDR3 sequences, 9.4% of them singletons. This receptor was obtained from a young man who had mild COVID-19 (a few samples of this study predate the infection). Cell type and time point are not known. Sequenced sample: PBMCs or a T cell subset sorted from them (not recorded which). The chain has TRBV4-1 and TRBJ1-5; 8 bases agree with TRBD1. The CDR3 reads CASSHRQGSNQPQHF. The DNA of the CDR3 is TGCGCCAGCAGCCACAGACAGGGGAGCAATCAGCCCCAGCATTTT.